The source of this TCR beta chain is a study of T cell responses to AZD1222 COVID-19 vaccine. General study points: Just six people given AZD1222 tested seropositive at baseline.

On this clone itself: What it binds is unknown.

This table comes from immunoSEQ multiplex PCR, and its TCRdb copy is limited to in-frame clones, with some not included. The data contain 100,000 to 150,000 clones, more than 80% of them singletons. This material consisted of peripheral blood, taken 28 days after the second AZD1222 dose. The receptor was derived from an adult who received the AZD1222 COVID-19 vaccine.

The CDR3 bases are TGCAGCGTTTGGGGGGGCGGAGACAGGGCCCAGTTTAGCTCCTACGAGCAGTACTTC. Encoded protein: CSVWGGGDRAQFSSYEQYF. The rearrangement joins TRBV29-1 to TRBJ2-7, with D tentatively TRBD1 or TRBD2 (7 bases each). The germline V and J ends were trimmed by 5 bases and 0 bases, with 29 bases remaining between them. The CDR3 loop spans 19 amino acids. Germline CDR1 SQVTM, CDR2 ANQGSEA.